This paragraph reports one TCR beta chain. There are a few counts of this clonotype. The antigen it binds to is not known. No quality values exist for individual bases; no much larger clone is one base distant. These data come from a study of T-cell memory formation after mild COVID-19 (dated by TCRdb to about 2021). For context, the study as a whole: TCR sequence clusters from the two donors were found to be largely donor specific. Longitudinal TCRalpha and TCRbeta repertoire sequencing tracked T-cell clones expanding and contracting after mild COVID-19 in two donors. The cohort was made up of two young adult volunteers, one female and one male, who were previously healthy.

TCRdb records Illumina NovaSeq 6000 as the sequencer. TCRalpha and TCRbeta cDNA libraries were built by 5'RACE with constant-segment primers, adding sample barcodes and unique molecular identifiers. RNA was extracted from every sample with Trizol reagent. Library amplification was performed in two PCR steps, and a second sample barcode and Illumina TruSeq adapters were introduced in the second step. Sequencing of the libraries was done on an Illumina NovaSeq, producing 2 x 150 bp paired-end reads. In the authors' own workflow: Reads were demultiplexed and collapsed into UMI-guided consensus sequences with migec v1.2.7. With mixcr v2.1.11, UMI consensuses were aligned to TRA and TRB V and J templates and assembled into clonotypes. Clonotypes were classified as expanded or contracted when called significant by both edgeR and NoisET, with noise models trained on biological replicates. For edgeR calls, a false discovery rate-adjusted p below 0.01 and a log2 fold-change threshold of 1 were applied. PCA with hierarchical clustering of max-normalized trajectories of the 1000 most abundant clonotypes was used as exploratory dynamics analysis. Each responding clone was given a CD4 or CD8 phenotype based on the CD4+ and CD8+ repertoires, which had been sequenced separately. Starting from the raw public reads, TCRdb applied fastp trimming at Q25, assembled clones with MiXCR and retained in-frame beta chains. Rows with one shared CDR3 protein collapse into an entry with the most common genes and DNA. Here the V and J calls rest on TCRdb's processing, not on the authors' analysis. This sample gives roughly 560,000 distinct CDR3 sequences in total; 20% of them show up just once. The ten largest clones add up to around an eighth of the sample.

Ficoll-Paque density gradient centrifugation was used to isolate PBMCs. General findings and caveats noted by the study authors: Some responding clones were detected in pre-infection memory, which suggested that pre-existing cross-reactive memory T cells had joined the SARS-CoV-2 response. Contracting CD4+ clones turned up mainly in the CM and EM memory subsets, whereas EMRA was where CD8+ clones were enriched. The study included only a couple of mild cases, and larger cohorts that include severe cases with pre-infection samples were judged to be necessary. SARS-CoV-2 specificity was not confirmed for the second-wave clones peaking on day 37. Balanced CD4/CD8 phenotypes were observed for clones contracting from day 15 to 85, whereas a bias towards CD4+ was observed for a second wave of clones expanding from day 15 to 37.

The source is an adult woman who had mild COVID-19 (a few samples of this study predate the infection). The sample titles of this study are shuffled in the database, so cell type and time point are left out; the donor was told from shared clones. Specimen: PBMCs or a T cell subset sorted from them (not recorded which).

The CDR3 loop reads CASSPRGGDTQYF. The sequenced DNA: TGTGCCAGCAGCCCGCGGGGTGGAGATACGCAGTATTTT. The rearrangement joined TRBV14 to TRBJ2-3; matching of 6 bases hints at TRBD2 as the D gene. Between the V and J ends, shortened by 4 bases and 5 bases respectively, the junction contains 10 bases. Spanning cysteine to phenylalanine, the CDR3 consists of 13 amino acids. Solely the CDR3 DNA is kept, with 39 bases framed from the first base. CDR1 SGHDN and CDR2 FVKESK were looked up in the germline V gene.